The sequence of this T cell receptor beta chain was determined in a study of human T cells and chemical hapten exposure. Looking at the study overall: Recorded diagnoses among the mostly female patients were alopecia areata, totalis or universalis. Study-wide findings and caveats: Controls formed significantly fewer large CDR3 similarity clusters than expanded TCRs did.

MiXCR, run by TCRdb on the RACE reads, gives a single entry per CDR3 protein. Altogether more than 300,000 distinct CDR3 sequences are present, approximately 5.8% being singletons, with the ten largest covering over 7%. To note about this clonotype: Its specificity is unknown.

Germline CDR1 MNHEY, CDR2 SVGEGT. J lost 5 bases, V lost 5 bases, and 6 bases had no gene match. CDR3 length equals 14 residues. Noted time point: pre-sensitization, week 0. Described treatment: therapeutic diphenylcyclopropenone sensitization with weekly scalp DPC. The sequence derives from a young woman with alopecia areata. Some clones in this sample may be carry-over from other donors' samples. The specimen comprised whole blood, sampled in connection with sensitization to the hapten diphenylcyclopropenone (DPC). V is TRBV6-2 or TRBV6-3 and J is TRBJ2-7; 10 positions agree with TRBD2. The CDR3 coding sequence is TGTGCCAGCAGTCCGACTAGCGGGTATAACGAGCAGTACTTC. It encodes CASSPTSGYNEQYF.